Included here is one T cell receptor (beta chain) sequence, with context. Its antigen is undetermined. Sequencing was performed with immunoSEQ multiplex PCR; in TCRdb, only in-frame clones are kept and a portion is missing. The sample includes some 62,000 clones, 70% to 90% of them seen just once. This entry belongs to a study of PD-1 blockade in classical Hodgkin lymphoma. Whole-study findings and limits: Sources of repertoire differences remain undefined, possibly disease activity or prior therapy. Newly diagnosed patients were said to have less baseline TCR diversity than healthy donors did. By cycle point C4D1, TCR diversity had risen significantly in CD4+ cells (but not CD8+ cells).

This CDR3 has 19 residues. The germline CDR1 and CDR2 sequences are MNHEY and SMNVEV (reference sequence). The J segment lost 1 base and the V segment lost 2 bases, leaving 10 bases of the junction unmatched. Patients all relapsed after autologous stem cell transplantation, and there was variation in brentuximab vedotin exposure. Complete response, partial response or progressive disease made up the best responses. The material sequenced was peripheral blood mononuclear cells (PBMCs), taken at baseline. The clonotype was recovered from a human donor with classical Hodgkin lymphoma. The V gene is TRBV27, the J gene TRBJ2-3; 12 bases line up with TRBD2. CDR3 DNA: TGTGCCAGCAGTTTACATGTAGCTAGCGGGGGGGCTGGCACAGATACGCAGTATTTT. This gives the protein CASSLHVASGGAGTDTQYF.